The 26 T cell receptor beta chains listed next were all sequenced from one sample in a study of cytomegalovirus exposure and HLA in healthy donors. The PCR used 60 Vbeta and 13 Jbeta primers. Measured with immunoSEQ multiplex PCR; TCRdb has only the in-frame clones, and not every one. The sample yields under 200,000 clones, approximately 85% seen once. The material sequenced was PBMCs. These receptors were obtained from a man aged 25 to 40 in good health and CMV-seropositive.

The rearrangement uses TRBV11-2 and TRBJ2-3, with TRBD2 matching 7 bases. The CDR3 has 16 amino acids. The J segment lost 1 base and the V segment lost 1 base, leaving 5 bases of the junction unmatched. Per the germline V gene, CDR1 is SGHAT and CDR2 is FQNNGV. This CDR3 is CASSLAWDYRTDTQYF. The CDR3 region has the DNA TGTGCCAGCAGCTTAGCATGGGACTATCGCACAGATACGCAGTATTTT.

Regarding this clone: A junction end diverges from the germline sequence, so it may reflect a read error. V is TRBV7-9 and J is TRBJ1-1; D remains unclear. CDR3 size: 12 residues. Per germline, CDR1 SEHNR and CDR2 FQNEAQ (reference sequence). CDR3 bases: TGTTCCAGCAGCCCCGTTAACACTGAAGCTTTCTTT. Translation: CSSSPVNTEAFF.

The chain joins TRBV4-2 to TRBJ1-3; 7 nucleotides align to TRBD1. V shed 4 bases, J shed 4 bases, and the junction held 10 bases outside the gene matches. The CDR3 is made up of 16 amino acids. CDR1 is LGHNA and CDR2 is YNFKEQ in the germline V gene. The CDR3 protein is CASSPRKTGQGNTIYF. The CDR3 DNA reads TGTGCCAGCAGCCCCAGGAAGACGGGACAGGGAAACACCATATATTTT.

The genes are TRBV9 and TRBJ2-1; D ambiguous. The CDR3 has 11 residues. Trimming shortened V by 5 bases and J by 5 bases, and 5 bases separated the two germline ends. Germline-derived CDR1 and CDR2 are SGDLS and YYNGEE. The CDR3 sequence is CASRSNNEQFF. The CDR3, as DNA: TGTGCCAGCAGGTCTAACAATGAGCAGTTCTTC.

The chain has TRBV5-4 and TRBJ1-1; 8 bases agree with TRBD1. The CDR3 runs 14 residues. In germline, CDR1 is SGHNT, CDR2 YYREEE (reference sequence). J was trimmed by 0 bases and V by 3 bases; bases with no gene match: 1. The CDR3 protein is CASSSTGVNTEAFF. As DNA, the CDR3 is TGTGCCAGCAGCTCGACAGGGGTGAACACTGAAGCTTTCTTT.

The chain recombines TRBV6-5 with TRBJ2-7; D remains ambiguous. CDR1 and CDR2 (germline): MNHEY, SVGAGI. V shed 2 bases and J shed 7 bases, with 15 bases lying between them. This CDR3 is 14 amino acids long. In DNA form, the CDR3 reads TGTGCCAGCAGTTACCCAAATAAAAACGGTGAGCAGTACTTC. Translation: CASSYPNKNGEQYF.

The rearrangement joins TRBV6-5 to TRBJ2-7; 8 positions agree with TRBD1. The CDR3 spans 13 residues. The junction had 7 bases not matched to a gene; V was cut back by 5 bases and J by 7 bases. Germline loops: CDR1 MNHEY, CDR2 SVGAGI. CDR3 sequence reads: CASSPRQGLEQYF. Here the CDR3 DNA reads TGTGCCAGCAGTCCAAGACAGGGGCTAGAGCAGTACTTC.

DNA of the CDR3: TGTGCCAGCAGCAAAGGTGTCTTGCGGGGGCCATATACGCAGTATTTT. Translation gives CASSKGVLRGPYTQYF. This chain connects TRBV21-1 to TRBJ2-3; no check of the table's D call, TRBD2, against the DNA was made. TRBV21-1 is noted as a pseudogene. The CDR3 is 16 residues long.

The chain joins TRBV9 to TRBJ2-7; TRBD2 matches 10 bases. J gave up 5 bases and V 0 bases, and 5 bases lay outside the gene matches. Germline loops: CDR1 SGDLS, CDR2 YYNGEE. CDR3 length: 15 residues. The CDR3 DNA is TGTGCCAGCAGCGTAGATTTCCTAGCGGGAGACGAGCAGTACTTC. It codes for CASSVDFLAGDEQYF.

The chain carries TRBV4-3 and TRBJ2-5; 9 bases fit TRBD2. The J call is doubtful: the DNA matches TRBJ2-7 better. Germline V gene data show CDR1 as LGHNA and CDR2 as YSLEER. The CDR3 contains 17 residues. In DNA form, the CDR3 reads TGCGCCAGCAGCCAAGATCGGCGGGAGGGAGGCGCCTACGAGCAGTACTTC. It specifies CASSQDRREGGAYEQYF.

The chain recombines TRBV4-3 with TRBJ1-1, with D unclear. Germline V gene lookup returns CDR1 LGHNA and CDR2 YSLEER. There are 14 residues in the CDR3. V lost 0 bases to trimming and J lost 0 bases, with 5 bases between them. The chain's CDR3 is CASSQDEMNTEAFF. CDR3 DNA sequence: TGCGCCAGCAGCCAAGATGAGATGAACACTGAAGCTTTCTTT.

The genes are TRBV19 and TRBJ2-2; D is unresolved. CDR3 length: 12 amino acids. Trimming stripped 2 bases from V and 8 bases from J, with 6 bases between. Looked up from germline, CDR1 is LNHDA and CDR2 is SQIVND (reference sequence). CDR3 loop: CASSIKTGELFF. As DNA, the CDR3 is TGTGCCAGTAGTATAAAAACAGGGGAGCTGTTTTTT. Complete variable domain (other parts from reference TRBV19 and TRBJ2-2): DGGITQSPKYLFRKEGQNVTLSCEQNLNHDAMYWYRQDPGQGLRLIYYSQIVNDFQKGDIAEGYSVSREKKESFPLTVTSAQKNPTAFYLCASSIKTGELFFGEGSRLTVL.

V and J are TRBV4-2 and TRBJ2-5; 12 positions agree with TRBD1. Germline trimming cut 5 bases from V and 5 bases from J; bases unmatched to any gene: 9. Germline-derived CDR1 and CDR2 are LGHNA and YNFKEQ. This CDR3 has 16 residues. CDR3 DNA: TGTGCCAGCAGCAGAGGGACAGGGGGCCGGGGTGAGACCCAGTACTTC. Its translation: CASSRGTGGRGETQYF.

V usage is TRBV29-1 and J usage is TRBJ1-1, with D unclear. The CDR3 extends over 13 amino acids. The V end was cut by 0 bases, the J end by 1 base, with 6 bases between. Germline values: CDR1 SQVTM, CDR2 ANQGSEA. The CDR3 bases are TGCAGCGTTGAAGAGTGGGCGAACACTGAAGCTTTCTTT. It specifies CSVEEWANTEAFF.

The count of this clone is one. This chain joins TRBV19 and TRBJ2-3; D unresolved. Trimming shortened V by 3 bases and J by 2 bases, and 12 bases separated the two germline ends. CDR3 length: 15 residues. Germline CDR1 reads LNHDA; CDR2 reads SQIVND (reference sequence). CDR3 protein: CASSIGLLNTDTQYF. CDR3 DNA: TGTGCCAGTAGTATTGGCCTGCTCAACACAGATACGCAGTATTTT.

The chain employs TRBV6-5 and TRBJ1-1; 11 positions agree with TRBD1. V was pared by 7 bases and J by 8 bases, with 9 bases of the junction left unmatched. The CDR3 is 14 residues long. Germline loops: CDR1 MNHEY, CDR2 SVGAGI. CDR3 amino acids: CASTGQGAGPEAFF. CDR3 sequence (DNA): TGTGCCAGCACCGGACAGGGGGCCGGACCCGAAGCTTTCTTT.

Here the CDR3 DNA reads TGTGCCAGCAGTTTCGGACTGACTAATTCACCCCTCCACTTT. The encoded protein is CASSFGLTNSPLHF. J is TRBJ1-6 and V is TRBV27; no definite D call. CDR3 length: 14 amino acids. Trimming shortened V by 3 bases and J by 6 bases, and 9 bases separated the two germline ends. The V gene's germline CDR1 is MNHEY and CDR2 SMNVEV (reference sequence).

As concerns this clone: A junction end diverges from the germline sequence, so it may reflect a read error. The V call is TRBV7-9, the J call TRBJ1-2; D remains ambiguous. The CDR3 extends over 12 amino acids. Germline loops: CDR1 SEHNR, CDR2 FQNEAQ (reference sequence). The CDR3 spells CSSSLGLEGYTF. The CDR3, as DNA: TGTTCCAGCAGCTTGGGCCTCGAGGGCTACACCTTC.

The V and J genes are TRBV29-1 and TRBJ2-2; D is possibly TRBD2 (6 bases). The germline CDR1 and CDR2 sequences are SQVTM and ANQGSEA. The CDR3 is made up of 14 amino acids. V lost 7 bases and J 6 bases, leaving 18 bases between the germline ends. CDR3 sequence: CSAYRGGRPGELFF. The CDR3 coding sequence is TGCAGCGCCTACCGCGGAGGGCGGCCCGGGGAGCTGTTTTTT.

This chain joins TRBV7-9 and TRBJ2-1; TRBD2 matches at 8 bases. CDR3 length equals 15 residues. Germline CDR1 SEHNR, CDR2 FQNEAQ (reference sequence). V shed 1 base, J shed 5 bases, and the junction held 4 bases outside the gene matches. The CDR3 here is CASSLVSGTDNEQFF. CDR3 DNA: TGTGCCAGCAGCTTAGTTAGCGGGACCGACAATGAGCAGTTCTTC.

This chain links TRBV11-3 with TRBJ2-2; the D gene is possibly TRBD1 (7 bases). The germline gives CDR1 SGHNT, CDR2 YENEEA. The CDR3 is 15 amino acids. Trimming stripped 5 bases from V and 2 bases from J, with 12 bases between. CDR3 sequence: CASSPRDRNTGELFF. The CDR3, as DNA: TGTGCCAGCAGCCCGCGGGACAGAAACACCGGGGAGCTGTTTTTT.

This clone was counted only a few times. The V call is TRBV6-5, the J call TRBJ1-1; 7 nucleotides line up with TRBD1. J was trimmed by 5 bases and V by 5 bases; bases with no gene match: 5. CDR3 length equals 13 residues. The germline V gene has CDR1 MNHEY and CDR2 SVGAGI. The CDR3 DNA sequence: TGTGCCAGCAGTAGGGGGCGTAGGACTGAAGCTTTCTTT. It yields the protein CASSRGRRTEAFF.

The chain recombines TRBV11-3 with TRBJ2-5; TRBD1 matches at 10 bases. The CDR3 runs 15 residues. Trimming cost V 5 bases and J 5 bases; bases outside gene matches: 8. Germline CDR1 is SGHNT and CDR2 is YENEEA. CDR3 loop: CASSADRGRWETQYF. The DNA for the CDR3 is TGTGCCAGCAGCGCCGACAGGGGGCGGTGGGAGACCCAGTACTTC. The full variable domain, completed using reference TRBV11-3 and TRBJ2-5, is EAGVVQSPRYKIIEKKQPVAFWCNPISGHNTLYWYLQNLGQGPELLIRYENEEAVDDSQLPKDRFSAERLKGVDSTLKIQPAELGDSAVYLCASSADRGRWETQYFGPGTRLLVL.

The V gene is TRBV7-6, the J gene TRBJ2-7, with a weak D call TRBD2 (6 bases). The CDR3 contains 15 residues. Germline V gene data show CDR1 as SGHVS and CDR2 as FNYEAQ. V was shortened by 10 bases and J by 0 bases, with 19 bases between the two germline ends. The CDR3 reads CANRRREGSSYEQYV. The DNA of the CDR3 is TGTGCCAACCGTCGGAGGGAAGGCAGCTCCTACGAGCAGTACGTC.

Concerning this clone itself: At one end, the junction sequence differs from germline, possibly due to a read error. The V call is TRBV29-1, the J call TRBJ1-2; TRBD1 aligns across 9 bases. The CDR3 contains 11 residues. Germline CDR1 SQVTM, CDR2 ANQGSEA. CDR3 bases: TGCAGCGTTGCAACAGGGGGCGCGGAGCTCTTC. This translates into CSVATGGAELF.

This clone has just one count. The identical CDR3 is also encoded by other nucleotide sequences in the sample. The rearrangement uses TRBV7-2 and TRBJ2-3; no reliable D call. V gave up 0 bases and J gave up 2 bases, with 6 bases separating them. The CDR3 is 14 amino acids. CDR1 and CDR2 from the germline V gene are SGHTA and FQGNSA. CDR3 DNA sequence: TGTGCCAGCAGCTTAGCCCTATACACAGATACGCAGTATTTT. Protein sequence: CASSLALYTDTQYF. Full variable domain (remainder filled in from reference TRBV7-2 and TRBJ2-3): GAGVSQSPSNKVTEKGKDVELRCDPISGHTALYWYRQSLGQGLEFLIYFQGNSAPDKSGLPSDRFSAERTGGSVSTLTIQRTQQEDSAVYLCASSLALYTDTQYFGPGTRLTVL.